These 24 T cell receptor beta chains originate from one sample sequenced in a study of blood T cell repertoires in COVID-19. Clones were sequenced by immunoSEQ multiplex PCR, and TCRdb holds only the in-frame ones, with some missing. The sample lists 200,000 to 250,000 clones, over 80% occurring once. The sequencing input was peripheral blood. These receptors all stem from a human donor in a cohort sampled during active COVID-19.

J is TRBJ2-6 and V is TRBV6-1; TRBD1 matches 11 bases. V gave up 4 bases and J gave up 0 bases; unmatched junction bases: 8. CDR3 length equals 19 residues. The germline gives CDR1 MNHNS, CDR2 SASEGT. The CDR3 region has the DNA TGTGCCAGCAGTGGAGGGGTTGGGACAGGGGGCTCTGGGGCCAACGTCCTGACTTTC. Translation gives CASSGGVGTGGSGANVLTF.

The chain recombines TRBV6-6 with TRBJ2-7; 11 nucleotides agree with TRBD2. With V trimmed by 6 bases and J by 2 bases, 6 bases remained unmatched. Germline CDR1 MNHNY, CDR2 SVGAGI (reference sequence). The CDR3 is 15 residues long. CDR3 residues: CASRLGLAGAYEQYF. CDR3 bases: TGTGCCAGCAGACTTGGACTAGCGGGCGCCTACGAGCAGTACTTC.

This chain connects TRBV10-2 to TRBJ2-7; weak D call: TRBD2 (5 bases). The CDR3 loop spans 14 amino acids. Germline V gives CDR1 WSHSY, CDR2 SAAADI. V was shortened by 6 bases and J by 0 bases, with 12 bases between the two germline ends. The CDR3 DNA reads as TGCGCCAGCAGACCGGACTCGAACTCCTACGAGCAGTACTTC. Protein sequence: CASRPDSNSYEQYF.

There are a few counts of this clone. The chain carries TRBV24-1 and TRBJ2-7, with 8 bases identical to TRBD1. The germline CDR1 and CDR2 sequences are KGHDR and SFDVKD. After removal of 5 bases from V and 6 bases from J, the junction contained 2 bases not matched to a gene. The CDR3 is made up of 12 amino acids. The CDR3 sequence is CATSGTGSEQYF. The CDR3 DNA follows: TGTGCCACCAGTGGGACAGGGTCCGAGCAGTACTTC.

The gene calls are TRBV7-9 and TRBJ2-7; tentative D call: TRBD1 (6 bases). The CDR3 loop spans 14 amino acids. The germline V and J ends were trimmed by 3 bases and 2 bases, with 11 bases remaining between them. Germline CDR1 SEHNR, CDR2 FQNEAQ (reference sequence). The CDR3 region is CASSFLTGAYEQYF. The CDR3 nucleotides read TGTGCCAGCAGCTTCCTGACAGGAGCCTACGAGCAGTACTTC. The entire variable domain, with the rest obtained from reference TRBV7-9 and TRBJ2-7, is as follows: DTGVSQNPRHKITKRGQNVTFRCDPISEHNRLYWYRQTLGQGPEFLTYFQNEAQLEKSRLLSDRFSAERPKGSFSTLEIQRTEQGDSAMYLCASSFLTGAYEQYFGPGTRLTVT.

In DNA, the CDR3 is TGCGCCAGCAGCTGGGACAGCGAAACTGAAGCTTTCTTT. This sequence encodes CASSWDSETEAFF. V usage is TRBV5-1 and J usage is TRBJ1-1, with 7 bases that match TRBD1. V lost 3 bases, J lost 5 bases, and 4 bases stayed unmatched. From germline, CDR1 is SGHRS and CDR2 YFSETQ. This CDR3 has 13 residues.

This clone was detected only once. V usage is TRBV11-3 and J usage is TRBJ2-1, with 8 nucleotides matching TRBD2. The germline gives CDR1 SGHNT, CDR2 YENEEA. The V gene end was trimmed by 2 bases and the J gene end by 8 bases; junction bases not matched to a gene: 8. The CDR3 has 15 amino acids. CDR3 DNA sequence: TGTGCCAGCAGCTTAAGTCTAGCGGGTCCCTATGAGCAGTTCTTC. This codes for CASSLSLAGPYEQFF. The variable domain in full, with the rest retrieved from reference TRBV11-3 and TRBJ2-1, is EAGVVQSPRYKIIEKKQPVAFWCNPISGHNTLYWYLQNLGQGPELLIRYENEEAVDDSQLPKDRFSAERLKGVDSTLKIQPAELGDSAVYLCASSLSLAGPYEQFFGPGTRLTVL.

This chain uses TRBV5-1 with TRBJ2-2; 11 bases line up with TRBD1. The CDR3 contains 17 residues. V gave up 3 bases and J gave up 2 bases; unmatched junction bases: 6. The V gene's germline CDR1 is SGHRS and CDR2 YFSETQ. The CDR3 loop reads CASSSPRTGGNTGELFF. For the CDR3, the DNA is TGCGCCAGCAGCTCCCCCCGGACAGGGGGCAACACCGGGGAGCTGTTTTTT.

J is TRBJ1-1 and V is TRBV3-1 (or the pseudogene TRBV3-2); D is unclear. CDR1 and CDR2 from the germline V gene are LGHDT and YNNKEL (reference sequence). Trimming took off 1 base at V and 1 base at J, with 7 bases between the two ends. CDR3 length: 14 amino acids. The CDR3 sequence is CASSQGTGNTEAFF. As DNA, the CDR3 is TGTGCCAGCAGCCAAGGTACGGGGAACACTGAAGCTTTCTTT.

The chain combines TRBV27 with TRBJ2-7, with 8 bases fitting TRBD2. Looked up from germline, CDR1 is MNHEY and CDR2 is SMNVEV (reference sequence). This CDR3 region has 14 residues. The V gene end was trimmed by 8 bases and the J gene end by 3 bases; junction bases not matched to a gene: 9. CDR3 bases: TGTGCCAGCTCGACCCTAGCGGGCTTCTACGAGCAGTACTTC. Its translation: CASSTLAGFYEQYF.

The chain joins TRBV5-1 to TRBJ2-1; TRBD2 aligns across 10 bases. The CDR3 is 15 residues long. Germline V CDR1 and CDR2: SGHRS, YFSETQ. After removal of 1 base from V and 15 bases from J, the junction contained 13 bases not matched to a gene. This chain's CDR3 is CASSLTGSLAGAGFF. In DNA form, the CDR3 reads TGCGCCAGCAGCTTGACCGGGTCCCTAGCGGGAGCTGGGTTCTTC.

This clone has a handful of counts. This chain connects TRBV7-9 to TRBJ1-4, with D perhaps matching TRBD1 (5 bases). V was shortened by 1 base and J by 5 bases, with 8 bases between the two germline ends. Germline lookup yields CDR1 SEHNR and CDR2 FQNEAQ (reference sequence). This CDR3 contains 14 residues. In DNA, the CDR3 is TGTGCCAGCAGCTTAGGACAGAAAAATGAAAAACTGTTTTTT. It specifies CASSLGQKNEKLFF.

CDR3 DNA sequence: TGCGCCAGCAGCTTGGATGGGACAGGGTCTGAAGCTTTCTTT. Translated, it gives CASSLDGTGSEAFF. The chain combines TRBV5-1 with TRBJ1-1, with 9 positions matching TRBD1. V lost 0 bases, J lost 6 bases, and 3 bases stayed unmatched. The CDR3 has 14 residues. CDR1 is SGHRS, CDR2 YFSETQ, per germline.

The V gene is TRBV28, the J gene TRBJ1-1; 12 positions agree with TRBD1. Germline V gives CDR1 MDHEN, CDR2 SYDVKM. The CDR3 runs to 17 residues. The V and J ends lost 7 bases and 4 bases, in that order; junction bases with no gene match: 13. CDR3 nucleotide sequence: TGTGCCAGCAATTACCGGGACAGGGGGCGCCGCGGCACTGAAGCTTTCTTT. Translation gives CASNYRDRGRRGTEAFF.

The V gene is TRBV4-1, the J gene TRBJ2-7, with 9 bases lining up with TRBD2. J lost 4 bases, V lost 5 bases, and 9 bases had no gene match. The CDR3 contains 15 residues. Germline CDR1 is MGHRA and CDR2 is YSYEKL. CDR3 bases: TGCGCCAGCAGCTTCACCGGGACTAGCAGTTACGAGCAGTACTTC. It translates to CASSFTGTSSYEQYF.

The chain joins TRBV2 to TRBJ2-5; 7 bases line up with TRBD1. Germline V gives CDR1 SNHLY, CDR2 FYNNEI. Germline trimming cut 8 bases from V and 4 bases from J; bases unmatched to any gene: 10. The CDR3 has 14 amino acids. The CDR3 sequence is CASGTRAGGETQYF. The CDR3 DNA follows: TGTGCCAGCGGAACAAGAGCAGGGGGAGAGACCCAGTACTTC.

This chain links TRBV28 with TRBJ2-7; the match to TRBD2 covers 12 bases. The V gene's germline CDR1 is MDHEN and CDR2 SYDVKM. Unmatched junction bases numbered 2, after V lost 2 bases and J lost 3 bases. CDR3 length: 15 residues. CDR3 loop: CASSLLAGGFYEQYF. The CDR3 DNA sequence: TGTGCCAGCAGTTTACTAGCGGGAGGGTTCTACGAGCAGTACTTC.

The chain has TRBV11-1 and TRBJ2-1; 12 nucleotides match TRBD2. Germline-derived CDR1 and CDR2 are SGHAT and FQDESV (reference sequence). J gave up 7 bases and V 5 bases, and 9 bases lay outside the gene matches. This CDR3 is 16 amino acids long. CDR3 nucleotide sequence: TGTGCCAGCAGCATCCGACTAGCGGGAGTAAGTAATGAGCAGTTCTTC. It encodes CASSIRLAGVSNEQFF.

This clone appeared a single time. The chain couples TRBV18 to TRBJ1-3; 7 bases fit TRBD1. The V segment lost 6 bases and the J segment 2 bases; nucleotides outside the gene matches: 4. Germline V gives CDR1 KGHSH, CDR2 LQKENI. The CDR3 has 14 residues. CDR3 residues: CASSHGQAGNTIYF. CDR3 DNA sequence: TGTGCCAGCTCCCACGGACAGGCTGGAAACACCATATATTTT.

The chain uses TRBV2 and TRBJ2-7, with 10 positions matching TRBD1. The germline V gene encodes CDR1 SNHLY and CDR2 FYNNEI. CDR3 length equals 14 residues. V lost 5 bases, J lost 0 bases, and 1 base stayed unmatched. CDR3 in DNA: TGTGCCAGCAGTCGGGACAGGGGCTCCTACGAGCAGTACTTC. Encoded protein: CASSRDRGSYEQYF.

The chain uses TRBV27 and TRBJ2-7; 9 bases are shared with TRBD1. Losses at the gene ends were 7 bases for V and 5 bases for J; bases not matched to a gene: 9. The CDR3 extends over 14 amino acids. The V gene's germline CDR1 is MNHEY and CDR2 SMNVEV (reference sequence). This chain's CDR3 is CASTAYGQGNEQYF. The CDR3 DNA reads TGTGCCAGCACCGCATACGGACAGGGGAACGAGCAGTACTTC.

The rearrangement joins TRBV29-1 to TRBJ2-7, with 10 nucleotides matching TRBD1. V lost 6 bases and J lost 4; bases outside the gene matches: 6. This CDR3 is built from 13 residues. Germline values: CDR1 SQVTM, CDR2 ANQGSEA. In nucleotides, the CDR3 is TGCAGCGTGGGGGGACAGGGGATTTACGAGCAGTACTTC. Translated, it gives CSVGGQGIYEQYF.

The V call is TRBV4-2, the J call TRBJ1-3; 8 bases fit TRBD1. Germline CDR1 LGHNA, CDR2 YNFKEQ. The CDR3 is made up of 13 amino acids. Trimming removed 4 bases from V and 8 bases from J; junction bases left unmatched: 4. CDR3 in DNA: TGTGCCAGCAGCCCGGGGGACAGGCACACCATATATTTT. It yields the protein CASSPGDRHTIYF.

This rearrangement joins TRBV6-5 to TRBJ1-3, with D unresolved. The CDR3 runs 15 residues. Trimming took off 3 bases at V and 0 bases at J, with 9 bases between the two ends. Germline V gene lookup returns CDR1 MNHEY and CDR2 SVGAGI. CDR3 region: CASSYGLSSGNTIYF. CDR3 DNA sequence: TGTGCCAGCAGTTATGGGCTGAGCTCTGGAAACACCATATATTTT.